This TCR beta chain was recorded in a study of blood T cell repertoires in COVID-19. Study context: Samples representing acute and convalescent COVID-19 were sourced from the United States, Italy and Spain. Sources were T cells, B-cell-depleted T cells, or PBMCs; the material itself was cDNA or gDNA.

Deletions cut 4 bases from V and 2 bases from J, with 12 bases between. Germline CDR1 and CDR2: SNHLY and FYNNEI. This CDR3 comprises 15 residues. Profiling relied on immunoSEQ multiplex PCR, and the TCRdb table lists in-frame clones only, not all of them. The table includes 45,000 to 55,000 clones, over 80% detected once. The receptor was isolated from a human donor in a cohort sampled during active COVID-19. V gene TRBV2 combines with J gene TRBJ1-5; D not resolved. Sample: peripheral blood. CDR3 in DNA: TGTGCCAGCAGTGGGACTGTAAGAGGCAATCAGCCCCAGCATTTT. Amino acids: CASSGTVRGNQPQHF.